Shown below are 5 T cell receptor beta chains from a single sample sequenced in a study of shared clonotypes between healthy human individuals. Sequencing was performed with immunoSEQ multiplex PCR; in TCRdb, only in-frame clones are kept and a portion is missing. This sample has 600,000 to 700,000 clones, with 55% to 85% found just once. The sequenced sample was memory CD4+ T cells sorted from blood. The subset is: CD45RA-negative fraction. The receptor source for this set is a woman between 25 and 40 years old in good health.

CDR3 sequence reads: CASSRGFGELFF. The DNA of the CDR3 is TGCGCCAGCAGTAGAGGCTTTGGGGAGCTGTTTTTT. The rearrangement links TRBV10-1 to TRBJ2-2; D is unclear. The CDR3 runs to 12 residues. Trimming stripped 5 bases from V and 8 bases from J, with 9 bases between. In germline, CDR1 is WNHNN, CDR2 SYGVQD (reference sequence).

In DNA, the CDR3 is TGTGCCAGTAGTATATGGAAAGCCAAAAACATTCAGTACTTC. Translated: CASSIWKAKNIQYF. The J gene is TRBJ2-4, the V gene TRBV19; D is unresolved. The CDR3 loop spans 14 amino acids. The germline gives CDR1 LNHDA, CDR2 SQIVND (reference sequence). Trimming shortened V by 2 bases and J by 0 bases, and 5 bases separated the two germline ends.

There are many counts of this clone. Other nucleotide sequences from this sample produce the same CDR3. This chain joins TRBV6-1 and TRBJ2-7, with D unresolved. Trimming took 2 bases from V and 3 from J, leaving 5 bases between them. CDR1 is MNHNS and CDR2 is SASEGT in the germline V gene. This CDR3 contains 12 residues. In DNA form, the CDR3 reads TGTGCCAGCAGTGAACCGGTCTACGAGCAGTACTTC. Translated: CASSEPVYEQYF.

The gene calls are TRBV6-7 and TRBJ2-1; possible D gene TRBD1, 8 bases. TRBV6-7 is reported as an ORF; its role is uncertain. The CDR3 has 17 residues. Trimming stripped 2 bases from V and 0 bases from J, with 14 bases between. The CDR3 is CASSYGQGGDSYNEQFF. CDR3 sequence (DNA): TGTGCCAGCAGTTACGGACAGGGAGGGGACTCCTACAATGAGCAGTTCTTC.

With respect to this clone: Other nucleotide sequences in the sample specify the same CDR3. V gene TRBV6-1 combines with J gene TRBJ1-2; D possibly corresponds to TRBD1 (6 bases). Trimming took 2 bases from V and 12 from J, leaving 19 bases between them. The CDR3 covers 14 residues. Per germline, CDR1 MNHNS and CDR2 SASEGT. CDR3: CASSEKGGLSLDTF. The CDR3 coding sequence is TGTGCCAGCAGTGAAAAGGGGGGTCTGTCCCTAGACACCTTC.